This T cell receptor beta chain appears in the sequencing data of a study of immune heterogeneity within non-small cell lung tumors. Overall study findings and caveats: Across individual patients, the high-frequency T-cell receptor beta clonotypes were largely distinct.

The length of the CDR3 is 14 residues. The germline V gene has CDR1 MGHDK and CDR2 SYGVNS. V was shortened by 2 bases and J by 6 bases, with 13 bases between the two germline ends. About this clonotype itself: Its target is not known.

Amplifying TCR beta CDR3 involved multiplex PCR carried out with 32 V and 13 J primers. MiXCR was run by TCRdb on the multiplex PCR reads, yielding one entry per CDR3 protein. The table has 14,000 or so distinct CDR3 sequences, around 27% seen once. TCRs were amplified from roughly 590 ng gDNA of bulk tumor per sample. In surgery, several biopsies were collected from each primary tumor at widely spaced sites. Samples came from untreated patients having curative surgery for newly diagnosed non-small cell lung cancer. The chain employs TRBV25-1 and TRBJ2-5; maybe TRBD2 (5 bases). The sample taken for sequencing was lung tumor tissue. The sequence was collected from a man in his forties or fifties with non-small cell lung cancer. For the CDR3, the DNA is TGTGCCAGCAGTGAACCGGGATATCTGAAGACCCAGTACTTC. Amino acid sequence: CASSEPGYLKTQYF.